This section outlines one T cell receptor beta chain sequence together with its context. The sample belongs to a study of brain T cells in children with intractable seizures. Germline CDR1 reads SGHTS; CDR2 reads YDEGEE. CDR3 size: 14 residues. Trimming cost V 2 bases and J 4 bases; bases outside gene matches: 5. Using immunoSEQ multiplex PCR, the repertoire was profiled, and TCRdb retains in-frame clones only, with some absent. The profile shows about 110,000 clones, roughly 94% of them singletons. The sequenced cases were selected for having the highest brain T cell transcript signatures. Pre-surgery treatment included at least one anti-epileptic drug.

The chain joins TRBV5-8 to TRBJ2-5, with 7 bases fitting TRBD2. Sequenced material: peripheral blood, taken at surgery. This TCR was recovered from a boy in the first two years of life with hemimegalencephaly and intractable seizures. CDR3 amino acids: CASSFRGSRETQYF. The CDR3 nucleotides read TGTGCCAGCAGCTTTCGCGGGAGTCGAGAGACCCAGTACTTC.